This note documents a single T cell receptor (beta chain) sequence. Its antigen is unknown. The data are from a study of CD8 T cells in ankylosing spondylitis. General study results and limits: For ankylosing spondylitis blood, a TCR beta motif of seven to nine highly homologous variants appeared characteristic.

MiXCR, run by TCRdb on the 5' RACE reads, gives a single entry per CDR3 protein. The data contain around 91,000 distinct CDR3 sequences, more than 8.5% of them singletons. CDR1 and CDR2 (germline): LGHDT, YNNKEL (reference sequence). V dropped 8 bases and J dropped 0 bases, with 22 bases sitting between them. CDR3 length: 17 residues. The clonotype comes from a male donor with ankylosing spondylitis. The sequenced sample was blood, either unsorted or a sorted T cell fraction (not recorded which). The chain carries TRBV3-1 and TRBJ1-1; tentatively, D is TRBD1 (6 bases). CDR3 coding DNA: TGTGCCAGCTGCAAAGGCGCTACAGGGCCCATGAACACTGAAGCTTTCTTT. It is translated as CASCKGATGPMNTEAFF.